This T cell receptor beta chain originates from a study of spatial heterogeneity in lung cancer. Overall study: As counted in raw reads, each unique TCR and UMI combination appeared more than ten times on average.

The CDR3 extends over 17 amino acids. The trim removed 6 bases at V and 3 bases at J, leaving 9 bases unmatched. CDR1 is SGHTA and CDR2 is FQGNSA in the germline V gene. Stated time point: sample taken at primary tumor resection. The sequenced material consisted of unsorted whole RNA from tumor, nontumor lung or frozen PBMC. Each TCR cDNA molecule carried a unique molecular identifier. In TCRdb, the 5' RACE reads were re-called with MiXCR into one record per CDR3 protein. Altogether about 38,000 distinct CDR3 sequences are present, 6.5% to 9.5% being singletons, with the ten largest covering 28%. This clonotype was found a few times.

The material sequenced was PBMCs, taken at surgery. The gene calls are TRBV7-2 and TRBJ2-3; TRBD2 aligns across 13 bases. This TCR was sampled from a male donor with early-stage non-small cell lung cancer. The CDR3 sequence: CASRPRLAGGGTDTQYF. CDR3 nucleotides: TGTGCCAGCAGACCCAGACTAGCGGGGGGCGGGACAGATACGCAGTATTTT.